This T cell receptor (beta chain) comes out of a study of spatial heterogeneity in lung cancer (dated by TCRdb to between 2019 and 2020). For the wider study: Beta-chain transcripts were consistently detected in greater numbers than alpha-chain transcripts, which likely reflects a higher abundance of beta-chain transcripts. TCR transcript counts in tumor regions correlated strongly with a T cell transcriptional module score from matched bulk RNA-seq. In the raw uncorrected reads, each unique combination of TCR and UMI appeared more than ten times on average. In non-small cell lung cancer, the study made a quantitative comparison of TCR alpha and beta repertoires among multiple tumor regions, matched nontumor lung and blood. The study linked features of the TCR repertoire to counts of nonsynonymous mutations, which were determined by whole-exome sequencing of tumor tissue. Both alpha and beta chains were TCR-sequenced in samples taken at surgery, namely 220 tumor regions, 64 matched nontumor lung samples and approximately 58 PBMC samples. General findings and caveats noted by the study authors: The tumor nonsynonymous mutation count correlated with the number of expanded intratumoral alpha and beta TCRs. Counts of ubiquitous and regional expanded TCRs correlated with counts of ubiquitous and regional nonsynonymous mutations, respectively. TCR-seq was estimated to cover only approximately 6.6% of tumor T cells for alpha chains and 13% to 15% for beta chains. Additional single-cell paired TCR alpha and beta sequencing was considered necessary to confirm, at a functional level, the hypothesis that regional TCRs recognize regional mutations.

Read against the paper, the sample's time point label means: sample taken at primary tumor resection. Donors were 65 to 85 patients with early-stage, untreated non-small cell lung cancer from the lung TRACERx cohort. Without any cell sorting, TCR sequencing was performed on whole RNA extracted either from tumor and nontumor lung tissue or from cryopreserved PBMC samples. A patient was chosen for TCR sequencing only when enough RNA was available from at least two tumor regions. Before selection, tumor and adjacent nontumor lung specimens were reviewed by a lung pathologist. The receptor library was made with 5' RACE. TCRdb records NextSeq 500 as the sequencer. In the TCR library protocol, a unique molecular identifier was attached to each TCR cDNA molecule so that PCR and sequencing errors could be corrected. From the authors' description of their analysis: Decombinator tools were used for TCR identification, UMI-based error correction and CDR3 extraction. Expanded TCRs were defined as those above a frequency of 2 per 1,000, corresponding to the top 1% of the tumor frequency distribution. Expanded tumor TCRs statistically deemed absent (corrected P<0.05) from at least one tumor region were classed as regional, and all other expanded tumor TCRs were classed as ubiquitous. Rényi diversity was computed with the R vegan package after subsampling each repertoire 100 times to 5,000 TCRs. To build CDR3 similarity networks, amino acid triplet string-kernel similarity was used, and CDR3s were connected when their pairwise similarity was above 0.82. In TCRdb, the public reads were trimmed at Q25 with fastp and aligned with MiXCR, with productive beta chains retained. CDR3 protein duplicates are merged, each entry listing the most common genes and DNA. The V and J calls were not made by the authors but by TCRdb's processing. The sample table records around 20,000 distinct CDR3 sequences; 5% to 6% of these occur just once. About 9.3% of the sample lies in the top ten.

At least ten counts were recorded for this clonotype. Its recognized antigen is unknown. Qualities for individual bases were not recorded, and no much larger clone is one base off. This beta chain appears as a stray read in a library generated for alpha chains; its size is not informative. The TCR sequence derives from a female donor with early-stage non-small cell lung cancer. The specimen comprised lung tumor tissue, sampled at surgery.

This receptor carries the CDR3 CASSQTRGTQHF. At the DNA level, the sequence is TGTGCCAGCAGCCAAACGAGGGGGACCCAGCATTTT. The V and J segments used are TRBV3-1 and TRBJ1-5, with TRBD1 as a weak D call on 6 bases. V was cut back by 2 bases and J by 11 bases, leaving a gap of 10 bases between them. The CDR3, from cysteine to phenylalanine, totals 12 residues. Here the CDR3 DNA is all that survives: 36 bases in frame from base 1. CDR1 and CDR2 are drawn from the germline V gene (reference sequence): LGHDT, YNNKEL.